This TCR beta chain was observed in a study of cytomegalovirus exposure and HLA in healthy donors. Regarding this clone: Its antigen is undetermined.

Libraries were prepared by immunoSEQ multiplex PCR; TCRdb keeps only in-frame clonotypes and omits some of them. This table has about 200,000 clones, roughly 83% appearing once. Study-wide findings and caveats: Subsequent analysis of the roughly 120 validation repertoires found a tendency for first-cohort TCR clusters to co-occur. The study flagged 150 to 200 TCR beta chains as cytomegalovirus-associated.

Germline lookup yields CDR1 MGHDK and CDR2 SYGVNS. The CDR3 runs 15 residues. V shed 3 bases and J 7 bases; nucleotides not matched to a gene: 7. Sequencing was done on a sample of PBMCs. This TCR derives from a woman aged 18-29 years in good health and CMV-seronegative. The rearrangement joins TRBV25-1 to TRBJ1-4; 8 nucleotides align to TRBD1. The CDR3, as DNA: TGTGCCAGCAGTGATCCTGGGACAGGCGGTGAAAAACTGTTTTTT. Its protein product is CASSDPGTGGEKLFF. Supplemented by reference TRBV25-1 and TRBJ1-4, the full variable domain reads EADIYQTPRYLVIGTGKKITLECSQTMGHDKMYWYQQDPGMELHLIHYSYGVNSTEKGDLSSESTVSRIRTEHFPLTLESARPSHTSQYLCASSDPGTGGEKLFFGSGTQLSVL.